This TCR beta chain was documented in a study of T cell responses to AZD1222 COVID-19 vaccine. As concerns this clone: The antigen is not known.

Overall study results and limits: There were vaccine-associated CD4 TCRs across spike, dominant at 160-218 and 743-854. White British donors predominated, females outnumbered males, and clonal diversity was possibly underestimated. Seropositive AZD1222 recipients at baseline numbered only five to seven.

Repertoires were generated with immunoSEQ multiplex PCR, while TCRdb's copy carries only in-frame clones and drops some. In the table there are about 120,000 clones, 87% of which are singletons. This sample comprised peripheral blood, obtained on day 0 of AZD1222 vaccination. This receptor was identified in an adult in good health.

This chain's CDR3 is CASSQVQGHEQFF. The CDR3 DNA reads TGCGCCAGCAGCCAAGTACAGGGGCATGAGCAGTTCTTC. V is TRBV4-3 and J is TRBJ2-1; 7 nucleotides match TRBD1. CDR3 length: 13 amino acids. J lost 8 bases, V lost 1 base, and 2 bases had no gene match. Germline V CDR1 and CDR2: LGHNA, YSLEER.